This TCR beta chain is from a study of blood T cell repertoires in COVID-19. CDR1 and CDR2 (germline): MNHEY, SMNVEV (reference sequence). The CDR3 loop spans 14 amino acids. The V gene lost 6 bases and the J gene lost 1 base, with 13 bases spanning the gap. This clone has a handful of counts. Produced via immunoSEQ multiplex PCR; TCRdb's table is partial and in-frame only. The sample includes about 65,000 clones, 90% to 95% of them seen just once. The clonotype comes from a man between 65 and 85 years old with active COVID-19. The sample consisted of peripheral blood. This sequence joins TRBV27 and TRBJ2-7; a possible D gene is TRBD2 (6 bases). CDR3 in DNA: TGTGCCAGCAGCCCCTGGCGGGGTTCCTACGAGCAGTACTTC. It codes for CASSPWRGSYEQYF.